Below, 25 T cell receptor beta chains from the same sample are listed, as sequenced in a study of blood T cell repertoires in COVID-19. TCRdb keeps only in-frame clones here, not all; method: immunoSEQ multiplex PCR. The sample shows 77,000 or so clones, under 80% of them seen only once. The sample was peripheral blood. These receptors all come from a human donor with acute or convalescent COVID-19. The donor label of this sample is uncertain.

There are a few counts of this clone. The rearrangement links TRBV6-2 or TRBV6-3 to TRBJ2-3; D might be TRBD2 (6 bases). Germline V gene data show CDR1 as MNHEY and CDR2 as SVGEGT. The CDR3 loop spans 16 amino acids. V lost 0 bases, J lost 3 bases, and 13 bases lay in between. The CDR3 reads CASSYSQISGTDTQYF. The CDR3, as DNA: TGTGCCAGCAGTTACTCCCAGATTAGCGGTACAGATACGCAGTATTTT.

V usage is TRBV19 and J usage is TRBJ2-1; 10 nucleotides match TRBD1. Germline V gene sequence: CDR1 LNHDA, CDR2 SQIVND (reference sequence). The CDR3 has 12 amino acids. The V gene end was trimmed by 4 bases and the J gene end by 11 bases; junction bases not matched to a gene: 2. As DNA, the CDR3 is TGTGCCAGTAGTACGGGACAGGGGAAGCAGTTCTTC. This translates into CASSTGQGKQFF. The whole variable domain, remainder taken from reference TRBV19 and TRBJ2-1, is DGGITQSPKYLFRKEGQNVTLSCEQNLNHDAMYWYRQDPGQGLRLIYYSQIVNDFQKGDIAEGYSVSREKKESFPLTVTSAQKNPTAFYLCASSTGQGKQFFGPGTRLTVL.

This chain uses TRBV9 with TRBJ2-7; TRBD2 matches at 9 bases. Germline values: CDR1 SGDLS, CDR2 YYNGEE. V lost 0 bases to trimming and J lost 4 bases; unmatched junction nucleotides: 11. The CDR3 totals 17 residues. As DNA, the CDR3 is TGTGCCAGCAGCGTAGGGGGTAGGAGCGGGAGGAGTTACGAGCAGTACTTC. Its protein is CASSVGGRSGRSYEQYF.

The V and J genes are TRBV24-1 and TRBJ1-1; D remains ambiguous. Germline CDR1 is KGHDR and CDR2 is SFDVKD. The CDR3 has 15 amino acids. With 4 bases removed from V and 4 bases from J, the gap between germline ends came to 15 bases. CDR3 sequence (DNA): TGTGCCACCAGTGACCCCCGGGAACCAAGCACTGAAGCTTTCTTT. Its translation is CATSDPREPSTEAFF.

V and J are TRBV4-3 and TRBJ2-2; no reliable D call. V was pared by 1 base and J by 6 bases, with 9 bases between. The CDR3 has 14 residues. CDR1 and CDR2 (germline): LGHNA, YSLEER. The CDR3 nucleotides read TGCGCCAGCAGCCAAGCTCGAGCTCCCGGGGAGCTGTTTTTT. This sequence encodes CASSQARAPGELFF.

The rearrangement joins TRBV6-5 to TRBJ1-1; weak D call: TRBD1 (6 bases). Trimming stripped 3 bases from V and 3 bases from J, with 8 bases between. The CDR3 loop spans 13 amino acids. In germline, CDR1 is MNHEY, CDR2 SVGAGI. The CDR3 here is CASSYKGDTEAFF. The CDR3 DNA follows: TGTGCCAGCAGTTATAAGGGGGACACTGAAGCTTTCTTT.

The chain employs TRBV5-6 and TRBJ1-5; no definite D call. V lost 3 bases and J 5 bases, leaving 12 bases between the germline ends. Germline V gene data show CDR1 as SGHDT and CDR2 as YYEEEE. The CDR3 sequence is 14 residues long. The CDR3 bases are TGTGCCAGCAGCTCGGAAGGGAGGGATCAGCCCCAGCATTTT. Translating it yields CASSSEGRDQPQHF.

V and J are TRBV10-3 and TRBJ1-5; D possibly corresponds to TRBD1 (6 bases). V lost 6 bases to trimming and J lost 0 bases, with 12 bases between them. The length of the CDR3 is 15 residues. The germline gives CDR1 ENHRY, CDR2 SYGVKD. CDR3 sequence reads: CAIRAGTTSNQPQHF. In DNA form, the CDR3 reads TGTGCCATCAGAGCCGGGACAACTAGCAATCAGCCCCAGCATTTT.

This clone was counted a single time. The chain combines TRBV30 with TRBJ2-7; no definite D call. V was cut by 1 base and J by 2 bases, with 15 bases left in between. Germline CDR1 is GTSNPN and CDR2 is SVGIG (reference sequence). The CDR3 contains 15 residues. The CDR3 sequence is CAWSGWPLQTYEQYF. As DNA, the CDR3 is TGTGCCTGGAGTGGATGGCCTCTCCAGACCTACGAGCAGTACTTC.

The chain links TRBV2 to TRBJ2-7, with no clear D. This CDR3 has 11 amino acids. CDR1 and CDR2 from the germline V gene are SNHLY and FYNNEI. Trimming shortened V by 7 bases and J by 4 bases, and 8 bases separated the two germline ends. The CDR3 region is CASNLEYEQYF. In DNA form, the CDR3 reads TGTGCCAGCAATCTGGAGTACGAGCAGTACTTC.

The CDR3 here is CASNQVRANTEAFF. DNA for the CDR3: TGTGCCAGTAATCAGGTGAGGGCGAACACTGAAGCTTTCTTT. The chain joins TRBV19 to TRBJ1-1; D is unclear. The germline gives CDR1 LNHDA, CDR2 SQIVND (reference sequence). This CDR3 region has 14 residues. Trimming cost V 7 bases and J 1 base, with 13 bases left between them. The full variable domain, in which reference TRBV19 and TRBJ1-1 provide the parts outside the CDR3, is DGGITQSPKYLFRKEGQNVTLSCEQNLNHDAMYWYRQDPGQGLRLIYYSQIVNDFQKGDIAEGYSVSREKKESFPLTVTSAQKNPTAFYLCASNQVRANTEAFFGQGTRLTVV.

The chain employs TRBV19 and TRBJ2-5; D is unclear. The CDR3 runs 15 residues. V was shortened by 1 base and J by 1 base, with 10 bases between the two germline ends. Germline CDR1 LNHDA, CDR2 SQIVND (reference sequence). In DNA form, the CDR3 reads TGTGCCAGTAGTATAGCTGGGCCAGGCCAAGAGACCCAGTACTTC. Its protein product is CASSIAGPGQETQYF.

The V call is TRBV19, the J call TRBJ1-6; perhaps TRBD1 as D (5 bases). The length of the CDR3 is 17 residues. Germline V gene lookup returns CDR1 LNHDA and CDR2 SQIVND (reference sequence). Trimming stripped 4 bases from V and 0 bases from J, with 13 bases between. CDR3 loop: CASSTYGGSSYNSPLHF. CDR3 DNA sequence: TGTGCCAGTAGTACCTACGGGGGGAGCTCCTATAATTCACCCCTCCACTTT.

The CDR3 loop reads CATLPVGGRTEAFF. The CDR3 DNA sequence: TGTGCCACCCTCCCCGTCGGGGGGCGCACTGAAGCTTTCTTT. The rearrangement joins TRBV27 to TRBJ1-1; possible D gene TRBD1, 6 bases. The germline CDR1 and CDR2 sequences are MNHEY and SMNVEV (reference sequence). V lost 10 bases to trimming and J lost 4 bases, with 19 bases between them. There are 14 residues in the CDR3.

This clone was seen only once. The chain combines TRBV2 with TRBJ2-7; D not certain. CDR1 is SNHLY and CDR2 is FYNNEI in the germline V gene. The CDR3 has 10 residues. The DNA for the CDR3 is TGTGCCAGCAGAGGTGTAGGAGTGGACGTC. It encodes CASRGVGVDV.

There are a few counts of this clone. The CDR3, as DNA: TGTGCCAGCAGTAACGGACAGGGTTTTGTCCTGACTTTC. Its translation is CASSNGQGFVLTF. The chain recombines TRBV6-6 with TRBJ2-6; TRBD1 matches at 8 bases. This CDR3 is built from 13 residues. Germline lookup yields CDR1 MNHNY and CDR2 SVGAGI (reference sequence). V shed 5 bases, J shed 13 bases, and the junction held 7 bases outside the gene matches.

V and J are TRBV28 and TRBJ1-5, with a weak D call TRBD1 (5 bases). Trimming took off 1 base at V and 0 bases at J, with 10 bases between the two ends. Germline loops: CDR1 MDHEN, CDR2 SYDVKM. The CDR3 runs 16 residues. The chain's CDR3 is CASSLFGGGSNQPQHF. The DNA of the CDR3 is TGTGCCAGCAGTTTATTCGGGGGAGGTAGCAATCAGCCCCAGCATTTT.

V usage is TRBV10-1 and J usage is TRBJ2-2, with D perhaps matching TRBD2 (5 bases). CDR3 length equals 16 residues. Trimming cost V 0 bases and J 1 base, with 9 bases left between them. Germline CDR1 and CDR2: WNHNN and SYGVQD (reference sequence). The CDR3 sequence is CASSESRAGNTGELFF. The CDR3 DNA reads TGCGCCAGCAGTGAGTCGAGGGCGGGGAACACCGGGGAGCTGTTTTTT.

This clone is labeled as medium-sized. V usage is TRBV27 and J usage is TRBJ1-2; TRBD1 matches at 11 bases. CDR1 is MNHEY, CDR2 SMNVEV, per germline (reference sequence). J lost 4 bases, V lost 6 bases, and 7 bases had no gene match. CDR3 length: 15 amino acids. CDR3 amino acids: CASRITGQGGYGYTF. Written as DNA, the CDR3 is TGTGCCAGCAGAATCACGGGACAGGGGGGCTATGGCTACACCTTC.

J is TRBJ2-1 and V is TRBV30, with D uncertain. Trimming left V 2 bases short and J 4 bases short, with 3 bases between. This CDR3 contains 11 residues. Germline CDR1 GTSNPN, CDR2 SVGIG (reference sequence). CDR3: CAWSRYNEQFF. The CDR3 DNA reads TGTGCCTGGAGTCGGTACAATGAGCAGTTCTTC.

The table lists this clone with many counts. The gene calls are TRBV10-3 and TRBJ2-2; a weak D match, TRBD2 (6 bases). V was pared by 6 bases and J by 3 bases, with 11 bases between. Germline loops: CDR1 ENHRY, CDR2 SYGVKD. The CDR3 sequence is 14 residues long. As DNA, the CDR3 is TGTGCCATCAGAGATAGCGGATACACCGGGGAGCTGTTTTTT. Protein product: CAIRDSGYTGELFF.

The genes are TRBV24-1 and TRBJ2-2; 7 bases are shared with TRBD1. This CDR3 spans 16 amino acids. J lost 1 base, V lost 5 bases, and 6 bases had no gene match. Germline assignment: CDR1 KGHDR and CDR2 SFDVKD. In DNA, the CDR3 is TGTGCCACCAGTGGAGGGCAGGGGGTGAACACCGGGGAGCTGTTTTTT. It encodes CATSGGQGVNTGELFF.

The chain carries TRBV19 and TRBJ2-7; 7 nucleotides line up with TRBD2. Germline loops: CDR1 LNHDA, CDR2 SQIVND (reference sequence). The CDR3 runs to 16 residues. The trim removed 4 bases at V and 4 bases at J, leaving 13 bases unmatched. This CDR3 reads CASSSPAGFLQYEQYF. CDR3 bases: TGTGCCAGTAGTAGCCCAGCGGGATTTCTACAATACGAGCAGTACTTC.

The V and J genes are TRBV9 and TRBJ2-1; 11 bases align to TRBD2. CDR3 length equals 15 residues. V gave up 4 bases and J gave up 6 bases; unmatched junction bases: 6. Germline V lookup: CDR1 SGDLS, CDR2 YYNGEE. The CDR3 reads CASSRSGRAVNEQFF. In DNA, the CDR3 is TGTGCCAGCAGCCGTAGCGGGAGGGCCGTCAATGAGCAGTTCTTC.

In its sample, this clone was seen once. The chain couples TRBV19 to TRBJ2-3, with 11 bases identical to TRBD2. Germline V gene sequence: CDR1 LNHDA, CDR2 SQIVND (reference sequence). V was clipped by 4 bases and J by 4 bases; unmatched bases: 4. The CDR3 totals 15 residues. CDR3 loop: CASSTTSGDADTQYF. CDR3 coding DNA: TGTGCCAGTAGTACGACTAGCGGGGACGCAGATACGCAGTATTTT.